This record covers a single T cell receptor beta chain. Its antigen is unidentified. Trimming removed 6 bases at V and 0 bases at J, with 9 bases between. The CDR3 has 13 amino acids. The V gene's germline CDR1 is WSHSY and CDR2 SAAADI. This specimen belongs to a study of cytomegalovirus exposure and HLA in healthy donors. Whole-study results and caveats: Some public TCRs appeared in many individuals, while most sequences were rare. Data from an earlier analysis indicated that most TCR beta V segments were productive either about 90% or about 30% of the time.

PCR involved 60 Vbeta and 13 Jbeta primers. Some clones are missing from TCRdb's copy, which holds only in-frame ones; the method was immunoSEQ multiplex PCR. The top ten clones hold around 5% of a sample with approximately 100,000 clones, less than 85% of them seen once. The chain recombines TRBV10-2 with TRBJ2-7; D is possibly TRBD1 (5 bases). The material sequenced was PBMCs. The receptor was isolated from a woman under 30 in good health and CMV-seropositive. Written as DNA, the CDR3 is TGCGCCAGCAGGGACAAGAGCTCCTACGAGCAGTACTTC. Its translation: CASRDKSSYEQYF.